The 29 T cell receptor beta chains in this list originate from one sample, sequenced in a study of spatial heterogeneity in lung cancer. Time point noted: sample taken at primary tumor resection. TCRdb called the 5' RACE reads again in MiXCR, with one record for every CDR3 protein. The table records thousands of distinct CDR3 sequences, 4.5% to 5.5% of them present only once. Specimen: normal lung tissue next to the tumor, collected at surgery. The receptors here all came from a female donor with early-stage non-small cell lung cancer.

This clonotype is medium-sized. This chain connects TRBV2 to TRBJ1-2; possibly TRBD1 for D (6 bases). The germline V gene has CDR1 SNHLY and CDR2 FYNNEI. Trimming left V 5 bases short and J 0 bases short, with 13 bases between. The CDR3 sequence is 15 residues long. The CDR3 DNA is TGTGCCAGCAGTAGGGGGGCAGACACTAACTATGGCTACACCTTC. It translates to CASSRGADTNYGYTF. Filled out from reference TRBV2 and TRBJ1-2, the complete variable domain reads EPEVTQTPSHQVTQMGQEVILRCVPISNHLYFYWYRQILGQKVEFLVSFYNNEISEKSEIFDDQFSVERPDGSNFTLKIRSTKLEDSAMYFCASSRGADTNYGYTFGSGTRLTVV.

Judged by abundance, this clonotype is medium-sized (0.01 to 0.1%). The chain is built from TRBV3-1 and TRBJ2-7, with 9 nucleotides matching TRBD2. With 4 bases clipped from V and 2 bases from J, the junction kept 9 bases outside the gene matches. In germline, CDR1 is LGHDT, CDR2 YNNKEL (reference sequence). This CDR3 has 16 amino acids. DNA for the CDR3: TGTGCCAGCAGCCCCCTCGGACTAGCGATTCCCTACGAGCAGTACTTC. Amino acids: CASSPLGLAIPYEQYF.

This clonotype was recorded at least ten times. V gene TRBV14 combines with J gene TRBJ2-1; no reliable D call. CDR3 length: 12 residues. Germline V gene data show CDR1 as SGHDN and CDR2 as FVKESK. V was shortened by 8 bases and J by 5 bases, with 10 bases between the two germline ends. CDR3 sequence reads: CASAFYHNEQFF. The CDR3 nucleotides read TGTGCCAGCGCGTTCTACCACAATGAGCAGTTCTTC.

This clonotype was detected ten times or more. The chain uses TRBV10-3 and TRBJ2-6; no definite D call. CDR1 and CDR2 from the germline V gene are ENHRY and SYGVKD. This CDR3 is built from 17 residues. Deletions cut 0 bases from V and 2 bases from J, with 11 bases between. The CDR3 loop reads CAISESMGGAGANVLTF. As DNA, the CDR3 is TGTGCCATCAGTGAGTCAATGGGCGGCGCTGGGGCCAACGTCCTGACTTTC.

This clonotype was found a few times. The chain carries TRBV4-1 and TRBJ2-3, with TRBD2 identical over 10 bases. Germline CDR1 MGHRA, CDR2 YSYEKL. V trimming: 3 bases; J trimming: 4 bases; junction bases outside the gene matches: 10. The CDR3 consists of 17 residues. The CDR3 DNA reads TGCGCCAGCAGCCAGGGGGCTAGCGGGAGTAGGTCAGATACGCAGTATTTT. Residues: CASSQGASGSRSDTQYF.

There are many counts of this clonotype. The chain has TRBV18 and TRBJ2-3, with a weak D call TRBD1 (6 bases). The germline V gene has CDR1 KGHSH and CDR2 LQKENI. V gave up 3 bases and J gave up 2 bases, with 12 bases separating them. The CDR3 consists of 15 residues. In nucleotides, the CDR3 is TGTGCCAGCTCACCGTTCGACAGGTACACAGATACGCAGTATTTT. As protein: CASSPFDRYTDTQYF.

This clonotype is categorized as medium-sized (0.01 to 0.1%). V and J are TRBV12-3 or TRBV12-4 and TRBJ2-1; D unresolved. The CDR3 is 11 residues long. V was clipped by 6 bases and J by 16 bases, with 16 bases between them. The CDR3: CASSTDSRVFF. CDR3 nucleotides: TGTGCCAGCAGCACCGACTCCCGAGTCTTCTTC.

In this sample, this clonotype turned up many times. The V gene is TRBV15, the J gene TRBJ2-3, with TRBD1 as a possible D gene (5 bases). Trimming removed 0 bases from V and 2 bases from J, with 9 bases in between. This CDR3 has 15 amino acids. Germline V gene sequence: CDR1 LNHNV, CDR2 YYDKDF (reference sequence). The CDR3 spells CATSRESRVTDTQYF. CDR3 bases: TGTGCCACCAGCAGAGAAAGCAGGGTCACAGATACGCAGTATTTT. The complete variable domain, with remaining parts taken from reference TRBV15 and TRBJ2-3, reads DAMVIQNPRYQVTQFGKPVTLSCSQTLNHNVMYWYQQKSSQAPKLLFHYYDKDFNNEADTPDNFQSRRPNTSFCFLDIRSPGLGDTAMYLCATSRESRVTDTQYFGPGTRLTVL.

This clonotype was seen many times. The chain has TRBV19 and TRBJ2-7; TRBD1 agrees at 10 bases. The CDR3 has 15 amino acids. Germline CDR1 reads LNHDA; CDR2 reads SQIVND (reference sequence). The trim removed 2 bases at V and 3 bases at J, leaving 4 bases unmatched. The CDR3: CASSISGTGDYEQYF. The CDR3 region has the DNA TGTGCCAGTAGTATATCCGGGACAGGGGACTACGAGCAGTACTTC.

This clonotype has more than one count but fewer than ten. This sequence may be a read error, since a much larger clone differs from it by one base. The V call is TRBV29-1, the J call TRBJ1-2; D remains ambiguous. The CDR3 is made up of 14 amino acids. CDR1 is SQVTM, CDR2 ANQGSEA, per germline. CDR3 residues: CSVEWAIIAYGYNF. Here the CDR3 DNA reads TGCAGCGTTGAATGGGCTATCATAGCCTATGGCTACAACTTC.

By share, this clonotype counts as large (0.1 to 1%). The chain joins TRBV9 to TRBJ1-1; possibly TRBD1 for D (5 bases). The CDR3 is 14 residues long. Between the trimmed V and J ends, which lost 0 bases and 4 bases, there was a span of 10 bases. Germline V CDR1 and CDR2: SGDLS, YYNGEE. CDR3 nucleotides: TGTGCCAGCAGCGTAGATCCCGGGGGCACTGAAGCTTTCTTT. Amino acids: CASSVDPGGTEAFF.

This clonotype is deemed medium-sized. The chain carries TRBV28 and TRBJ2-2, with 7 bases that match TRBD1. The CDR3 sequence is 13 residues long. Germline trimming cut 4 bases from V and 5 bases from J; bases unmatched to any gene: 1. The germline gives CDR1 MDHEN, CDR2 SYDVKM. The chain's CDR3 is CASSSGGTGELFF. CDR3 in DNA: TGTGCCAGCAGTTCAGGGGGAACCGGGGAGCTGTTTTTT.

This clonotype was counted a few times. The CDR3 here is CASSAYVDSPLHF. As DNA, the CDR3 is TGTGCCAGCAGTGCATACGTAGATTCACCCCTCCACTTT. The chain has TRBV6-1 and TRBJ1-6; D not resolved. Trimming removed 4 bases at V and 8 bases at J, with 9 bases between. From germline, CDR1 is MNHNS and CDR2 SASEGT. The CDR3 loop spans 13 amino acids.

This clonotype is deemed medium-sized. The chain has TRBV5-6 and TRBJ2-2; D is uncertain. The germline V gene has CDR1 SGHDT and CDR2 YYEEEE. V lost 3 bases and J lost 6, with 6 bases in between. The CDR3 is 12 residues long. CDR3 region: CASSSFSGELFF. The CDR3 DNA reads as TGTGCCAGCAGCTCATTCTCCGGGGAGCTGTTTTTT.

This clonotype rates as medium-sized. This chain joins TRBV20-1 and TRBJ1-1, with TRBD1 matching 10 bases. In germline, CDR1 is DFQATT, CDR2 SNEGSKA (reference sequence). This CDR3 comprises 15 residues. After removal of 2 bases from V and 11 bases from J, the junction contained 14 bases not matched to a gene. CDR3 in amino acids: CSARPSTGRQGAAFF. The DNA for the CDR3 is TGCAGTGCTAGACCCTCCACGGGCCGACAGGGGGCTGCTTTCTTT.

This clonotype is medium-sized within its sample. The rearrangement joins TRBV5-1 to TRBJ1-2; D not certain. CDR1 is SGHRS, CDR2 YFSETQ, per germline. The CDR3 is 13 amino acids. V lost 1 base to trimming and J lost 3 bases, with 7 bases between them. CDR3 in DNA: TGCGCCAGCAGCTTGAACGGAGACTATGGCTACACCTTC. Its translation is CASSLNGDYGYTF. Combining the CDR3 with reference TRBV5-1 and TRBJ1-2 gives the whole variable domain KAGVTQTPRYLIKTRGQQVTLSCSPISGHRSVSWYQQTPGQGLQFLFEYFSETQRNKGNFPGRFSGRQFSNSRSEMNVSTLELGDSALYLCASSLNGDYGYTFGSGTRLTVV.

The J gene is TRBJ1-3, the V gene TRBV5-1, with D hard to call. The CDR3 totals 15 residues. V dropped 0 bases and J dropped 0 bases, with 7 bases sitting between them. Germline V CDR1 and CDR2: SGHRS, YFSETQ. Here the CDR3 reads CASSLAASSGNTIYF. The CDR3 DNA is TGCGCCAGCAGCTTGGCGGCCAGCTCTGGAAACACCATATATTTT.

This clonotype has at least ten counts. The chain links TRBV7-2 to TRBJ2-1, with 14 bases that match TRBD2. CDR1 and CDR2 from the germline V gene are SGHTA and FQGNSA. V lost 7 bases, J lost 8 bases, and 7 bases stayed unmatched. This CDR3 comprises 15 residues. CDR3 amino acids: CASNREGLAGDEQFF. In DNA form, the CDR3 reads TGTGCCAGCAACAGAGAGGGACTAGCGGGAGATGAGCAGTTCTTC.

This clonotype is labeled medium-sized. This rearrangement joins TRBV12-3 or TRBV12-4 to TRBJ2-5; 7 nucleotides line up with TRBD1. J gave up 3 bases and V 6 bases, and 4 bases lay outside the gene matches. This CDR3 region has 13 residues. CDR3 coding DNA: TGTGCCAGCAGCTGGGACAGAGAAGAGACCCAGTACTTC. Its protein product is CASSWDREETQYF.

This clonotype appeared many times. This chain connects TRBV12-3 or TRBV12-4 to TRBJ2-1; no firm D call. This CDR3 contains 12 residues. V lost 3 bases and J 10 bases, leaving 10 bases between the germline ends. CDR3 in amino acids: CASSLVGTEQFF. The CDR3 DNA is TGTGCCAGCAGTTTGGTGGGCACGGAGCAGTTCTTC.

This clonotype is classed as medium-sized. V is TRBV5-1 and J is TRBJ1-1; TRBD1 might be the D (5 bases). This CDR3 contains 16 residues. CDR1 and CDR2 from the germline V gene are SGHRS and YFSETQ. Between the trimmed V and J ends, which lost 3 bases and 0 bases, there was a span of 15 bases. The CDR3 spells CASSSGGGSMNTEAFF. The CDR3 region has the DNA TGCGCCAGCAGCTCGGGGGGGGGGTCGATGAACACTGAAGCTTTCTTT.

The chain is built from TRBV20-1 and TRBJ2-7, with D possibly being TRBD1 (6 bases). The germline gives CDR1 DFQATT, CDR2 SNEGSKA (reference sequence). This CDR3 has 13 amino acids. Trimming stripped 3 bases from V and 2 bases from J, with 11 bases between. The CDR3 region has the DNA TGCAGTGCTAGTCAAGACAGGCCCTACGAGCAGTACTTC. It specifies CSASQDRPYEQYF.

The CDR3 bases are TGTGCCAGCAGTTGGAAAAAGAGGGGAGATGAGCAGTTCTTC. It encodes CASSWKKRGDEQFF. The rearrangement links TRBV27 to TRBJ2-1, with D possibly called TRBD1 or TRBD2 (5 bases each). This CDR3 spans 14 amino acids. Per the germline V gene, CDR1 is MNHEY and CDR2 is SMNVEV (reference sequence). The V end was cut by 4 bases, the J end by 8 bases, with 15 bases between.

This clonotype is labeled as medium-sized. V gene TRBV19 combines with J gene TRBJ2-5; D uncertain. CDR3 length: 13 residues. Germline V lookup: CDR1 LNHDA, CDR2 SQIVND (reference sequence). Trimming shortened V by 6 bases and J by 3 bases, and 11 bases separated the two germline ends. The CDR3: CASSKQIKETQYF. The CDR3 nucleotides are TGTGCCAGTAGCAAACAAATAAAAGAGACCCAGTACTTC.

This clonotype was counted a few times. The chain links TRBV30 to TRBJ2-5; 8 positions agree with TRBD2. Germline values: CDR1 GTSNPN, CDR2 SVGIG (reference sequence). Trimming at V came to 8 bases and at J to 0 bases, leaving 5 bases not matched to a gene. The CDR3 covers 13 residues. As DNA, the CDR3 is TGTGCCGGGGAACTAGCGGACCAAGAGACCCAGTACTTC. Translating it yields CAGELADQETQYF.

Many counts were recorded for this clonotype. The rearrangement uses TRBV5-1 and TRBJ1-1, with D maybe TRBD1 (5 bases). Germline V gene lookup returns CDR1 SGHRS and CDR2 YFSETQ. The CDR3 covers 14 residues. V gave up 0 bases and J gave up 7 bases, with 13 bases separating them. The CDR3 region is CASSLVREGGEAFF. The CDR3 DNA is TGCGCCAGCAGCTTGGTCAGGGAAGGTGGTGAAGCTTTCTTT.

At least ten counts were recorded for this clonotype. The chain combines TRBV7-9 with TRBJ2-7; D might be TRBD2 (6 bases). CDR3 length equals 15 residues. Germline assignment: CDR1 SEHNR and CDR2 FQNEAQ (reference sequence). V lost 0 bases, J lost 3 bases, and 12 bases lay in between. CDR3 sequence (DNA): TGTGCCAGCAGCTTAGCGTACGGGAGAAGCTACGAGCAGTACTTC. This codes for CASSLAYGRSYEQYF.

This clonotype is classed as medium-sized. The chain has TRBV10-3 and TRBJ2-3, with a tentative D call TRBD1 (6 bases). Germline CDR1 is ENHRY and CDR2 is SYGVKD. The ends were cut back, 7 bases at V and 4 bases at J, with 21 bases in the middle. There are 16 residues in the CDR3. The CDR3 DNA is TGTGCCATCAAAATGGGGCCCCCAGGGGACCCAGATACGCAGTATTTT. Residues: CAIKMGPPGDPDTQYF.

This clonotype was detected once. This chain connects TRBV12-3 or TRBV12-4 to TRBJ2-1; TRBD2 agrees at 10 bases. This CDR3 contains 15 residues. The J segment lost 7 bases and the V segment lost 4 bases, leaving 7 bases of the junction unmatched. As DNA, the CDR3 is TGTGCCAGCAGTTCAGTCACTAGCGGGACGAATGAGCAGTTCTTC. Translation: CASSSVTSGTNEQFF.